This TCR beta chain originates from a study of cytomegalovirus exposure and HLA in healthy donors. The PCR had 60 Vbeta and 13 Jbeta primers. Per the original data handling: Some 11 million of the approximately 80 million unique TCR beta chains counted in a later analysis were shared. The protocol was immunoSEQ multiplex PCR, while the TCRdb copy is restricted to in-frame clones and leaves out a portion. The DNA gave D and trimming, while V, J and clone size come from that table. Counted here are some 170,000 clones, nearly 80% occurring once; the ten biggest clones make up approximately 2.6%. Germline V lookup: CDR1 SGHTA, CDR2 FQGNSA. CDR3 length: 15 residues. The V gene end was trimmed by 8 bases and the J gene end by 5 bases; junction bases not matched to a gene: 12. Overall study results and limits: Later work associated over 15,000 TCR beta sequences with HLA alleles at 0.05 false discovery rate. The study recorded 164 TCR beta chains that were cytomegalovirus-associated.

Comment on this clone: Its antigen is still unknown.

The gene calls are TRBV7-2 and TRBJ2-1, with 7 bases identical to TRBD1. The TCR was taken from a female donor in good health and CMV-seronegative. Material for sequencing was PBMCs. CDR3 amino acids: CASGRRQGLNNEQFF. DNA of the CDR3: TGTGCCAGCGGCAGGCGACAGGGTCTGAACAATGAGCAGTTCTTC.